The clone carrying this TCR beta chain was counted only a few times. Its cognate antigen is unknown. Amplification of ligated cDNA took four PCR rounds with SP2 and nested alpha and beta constant primers. Alpha and beta constant region primers primed reverse transcription for blood and skin samples. TCRdb recomputed calls from the 5' RACE reads with MiXCR, one row per CDR3 protein. The table shows more than 60,000 distinct CDR3 sequences, with around 8% occurring only once. This entry belongs to a study of naive and memory T cell subsets. General study points: This RNA-based method may be sensitive to activation-related transcript changes.

An oligonucleotide containing a UMI was ligated to the 3' end of TCR cDNA. Adult healthy volunteers gave 2.5 ml peripheral blood for whole-blood RNA. Unsorted total RNA, about 1 to 1000 ng, was DNase treated before reverse transcription. J was trimmed by 2 bases and V by 6 bases; bases with no gene match: 13. Germline V gene lookup returns CDR1 MNHNS and CDR2 SASEGT. CDR3 length equals 17 residues. This chain joins TRBV6-1 and TRBJ2-5; TRBD2 matches at 9 bases. The clonotype was recovered from a female donor in good health. The CDR3 region is CASSYTGAGGGQETQYF. CDR3 sequence (DNA): TGTGCCAGCAGCTACACCGGAGCGGGAGGCGGGCAAGAGACCCAGTACTTC.